The table lists the clone carrying this TCR beta chain with a few counts. This CDR3 contains 14 residues. V lost 2 bases and J lost 10, with 17 bases in between. The time point is: pre-sensitization, week 0. Described treatment: therapeutic diphenylcyclopropenone sensitization with weekly scalp DPC. Someone pulled total RNA out of unfractionated whole blood. The sample is drawn from a study of human T cells and chemical hapten exposure. Study at large: Patch tests containing 0.01% DPC, applied to the upper back, were read at 6 days. Mainly, slight library volume differences in the pool made TCR yields vary.

Per the original data handling: Counts of TCRs in each sample centred on a median of approximately 100,000 and extended from around 25,000 to 690,000. TCRdb re-analysed the RACE reads in MiXCR, keeping a single row per CDR3 protein. TCRdb assigned the V and J calls; the authors' analysis was not used. The table lists more than 300,000 distinct CDR3 sequences, more than 4.5% of them singletons. This specimen was whole blood, taken in connection with sensitization to the hapten diphenylcyclopropenone (DPC). This sequence originates from a woman in her fifties or sixties with alopecia areata. Some clones in this sample may be carry-over from other donors' samples. This chain connects TRBV12-3 or TRBV12-4 to TRBJ1-1; tentative D call: TRBD1 (6 bases). CDR3 protein: CASSLLVGKQGAFF. The CDR3 bases are TGTGCCAGCAGTTTATTAGTGGGGAAACAGGGAGCTTTCTTT.